This record looks at one T cell receptor (beta chain) sequence and its context. The antigen is undetermined. The source of the sample is a study of human T cells and chemical hapten exposure. Across the study: TCR yields per sample varied mostly from small pooled library volume differences. Overall study results and limits: With regard to DPC sensitization, TCRs above 1 in 1000 frequency did not change. Patch test score was positively correlated with the counts of PT1 expanded TCRs.

Individual cDNA molecules had unique molecular identifiers attached to them by the library. Using its own MiXCR run on the RACE reads, TCRdb lists one record per CDR3 protein. The data contain roughly 200,000 distinct CDR3 sequences, roughly a quarter of them singletons. Indicated time point: patch test 3, about 24 weeks after DPC sensitization. The treatment is: therapeutic diphenylcyclopropenone sensitization with weekly scalp DPC. CDR3 length equals 15 residues. The ends were cut back, 5 bases at V and 1 base at J, with 16 bases in the middle. From germline, CDR1 is SGDLS and CDR2 YYNGEE. V is TRBV9 and J is TRBJ2-7; tentative D call: TRBD1 (6 bases). The material was whole blood, obtained in connection with sensitization to the hapten diphenylcyclopropenone (DPC). This TCR was recovered from a woman in her forties with alopecia areata. Some clones in this sample may be carry-over from other donors' samples. CDR3 loop: CASSEHPGQSYEQYF. The CDR3 nucleotides read TGTGCCAGCAGTGAACACCCGGGACAATCCTACGAGCAGTACTTC.